The sequence of this T cell receptor beta chain was determined in a study of cytomegalovirus exposure and HLA in healthy donors. From germline, CDR1 is MNHNY and CDR2 SVGAGI (reference sequence). The CDR3 sequence is 14 residues long. Trimming took off 8 bases at V and 2 bases at J, with 12 bases between the two ends. Study-wide results and caveats: As confirmed in vitro, a few CMV-associated chains were specific for CMV antigens. A few V segments could not be told apart, such as TRBV6-2 and TRBV6-3, and were left out. Previous analysis showed most TCR beta V segments were productive about 87% or about 30% of the time.

Concerning this clone itself: Its target is unknown.

The PCR was carried out with 60 Vbeta primers and 13 Jbeta primers. Original methodology: The authors later counted about 80 million unique TCR beta chains, approximately 10 million of them shared. Libraries were prepared by immunoSEQ multiplex PCR; TCRdb keeps only in-frame clonotypes and omits some of them. V and J calls and clone size are as listed in that table; D and trimming were resolved from the DNA. The sample lists some 160,000 clones, 72% occurring once. This clonotype was obtained from a man in his forties or fifties in good health and CMV-seronegative. The J gene is TRBJ2-2, the V gene TRBV6-6; perhaps TRBD2 as D (5 bases). Sequencing used PBMCs. The CDR3 DNA reads as TGTGCCAGCGCGGGTATTGCTAACACCGGGGAGCTGTTTTTT. It encodes CASAGIANTGELFF.